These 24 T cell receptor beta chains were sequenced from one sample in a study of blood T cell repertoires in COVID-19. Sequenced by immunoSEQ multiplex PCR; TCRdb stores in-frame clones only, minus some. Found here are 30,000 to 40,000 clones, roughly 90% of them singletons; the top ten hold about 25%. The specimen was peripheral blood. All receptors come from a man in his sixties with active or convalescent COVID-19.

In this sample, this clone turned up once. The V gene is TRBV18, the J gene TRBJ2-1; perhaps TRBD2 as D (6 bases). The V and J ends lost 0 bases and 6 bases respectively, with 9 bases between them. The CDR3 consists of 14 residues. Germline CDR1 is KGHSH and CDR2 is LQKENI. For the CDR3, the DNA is TGTGCCAGCTCACCACCCGGGACTTTCAATGAGCAGTTCTTC. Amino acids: CASSPPGTFNEQFF. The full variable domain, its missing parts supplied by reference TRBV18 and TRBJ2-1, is NAGVMQNPRHLVRRRGQEARLRCSPMKGHSHVYWYRQLPEEGLKFMVYLQKENIIDESGMPKERFSAEFPKEGPSILRIQQVVRGDSAAYFCASSPPGTFNEQFFGPGTRLTVL.

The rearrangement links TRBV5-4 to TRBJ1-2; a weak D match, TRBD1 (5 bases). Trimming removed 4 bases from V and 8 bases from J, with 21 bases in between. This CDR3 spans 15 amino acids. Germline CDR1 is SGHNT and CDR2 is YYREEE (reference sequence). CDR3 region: CASSGLGGDRLGYTF. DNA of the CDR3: TGTGCCAGCAGCGGTTTGGGGGGGGACCGCCTGGGCTACACCTTC.

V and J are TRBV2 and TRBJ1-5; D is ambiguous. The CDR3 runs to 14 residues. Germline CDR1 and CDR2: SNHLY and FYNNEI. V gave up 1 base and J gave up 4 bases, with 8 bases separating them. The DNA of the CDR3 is TGTGCCAGCAGTGAAGGACTGACGAATCAGCCCCAGCATTTT. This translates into CASSEGLTNQPQHF.

CDR3 sequence (DNA): TGTGCCAGCAGCCAAGGGGGCGACGAGCAGTACTTC. Encoded protein: CASSQGGDEQYF. The rearrangement joins TRBV3-1 (or the pseudogene TRBV3-2) to TRBJ2-7; D possibly corresponds to TRBD1 (5 bases). This CDR3 is 12 amino acids long. Trimming cost V 1 base and J 5 bases, with 6 bases left between them. The germline V gene has CDR1 LGHDT and CDR2 YNNKEL (reference sequence).

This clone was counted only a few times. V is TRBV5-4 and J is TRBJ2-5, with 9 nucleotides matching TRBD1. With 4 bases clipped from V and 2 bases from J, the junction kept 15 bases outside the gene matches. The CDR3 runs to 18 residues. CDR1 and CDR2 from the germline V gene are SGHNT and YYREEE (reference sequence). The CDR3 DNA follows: TGTGCCAGCAGCGTCGGACAGGGGACTCGCGGAAGGCAAGAGACCCAGTACTTC. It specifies CASSVGQGTRGRQETQYF.

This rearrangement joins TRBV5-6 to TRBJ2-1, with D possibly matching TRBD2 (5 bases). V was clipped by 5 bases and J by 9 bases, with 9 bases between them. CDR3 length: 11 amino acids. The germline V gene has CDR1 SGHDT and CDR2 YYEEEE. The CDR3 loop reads CASRRASEQFF. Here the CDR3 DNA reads TGTGCCAGCAGGAGGGCGAGTGAGCAGTTCTTC.

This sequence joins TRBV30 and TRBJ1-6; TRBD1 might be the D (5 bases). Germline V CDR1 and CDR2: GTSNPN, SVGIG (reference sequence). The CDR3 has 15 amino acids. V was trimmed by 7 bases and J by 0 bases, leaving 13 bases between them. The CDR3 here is CAYGGPVSYNSPLHF. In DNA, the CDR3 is TGTGCCTACGGGGGACCGGTCTCCTATAATTCACCCCTCCACTTT.

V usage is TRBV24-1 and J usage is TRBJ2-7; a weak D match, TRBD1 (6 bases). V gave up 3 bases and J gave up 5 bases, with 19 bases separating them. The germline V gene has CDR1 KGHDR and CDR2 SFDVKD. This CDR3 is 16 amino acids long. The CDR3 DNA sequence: TGTGCCACCAGTGATATACAGGGCGCCGGGGTGGACGAGCAGTACTTC. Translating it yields CATSDIQGAGVDEQYF.

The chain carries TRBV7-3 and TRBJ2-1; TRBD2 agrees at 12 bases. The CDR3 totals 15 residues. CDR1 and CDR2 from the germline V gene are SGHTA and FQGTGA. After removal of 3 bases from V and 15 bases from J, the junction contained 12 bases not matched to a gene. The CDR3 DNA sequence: TGTGCCAGCAGCTTGGCGACTAGCGGGAGAAATTTGCTGTTCTTC. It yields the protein CASSLATSGRNLLFF. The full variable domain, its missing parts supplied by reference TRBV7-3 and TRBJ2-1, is GAGVSQTPSNKVTEKGKYVELRCDPISGHTALYWYRQSLGQGPEFLIYFQGTGAADDSGLPNDRFFAVRPEGSVSTLKIQRTERGDSAVYLCASSLATSGRNLLFFGPGTRLTVL.

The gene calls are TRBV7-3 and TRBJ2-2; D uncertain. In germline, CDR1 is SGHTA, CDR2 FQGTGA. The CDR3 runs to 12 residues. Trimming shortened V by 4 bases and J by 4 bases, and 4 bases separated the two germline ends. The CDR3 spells CASSSRTGELFF. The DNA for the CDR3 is TGTGCCAGCAGCTCCCGCACCGGGGAGCTGTTTTTT.

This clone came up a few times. The CDR3 loop reads CASSQSRTTISPDRENSNQPQHF. The CDR3, as DNA: TGCGCCAGCAGTCAATCCCGGACGACTATCTCTCCGGACAGGGAGAATAGCAATCAGCCCCAGCATTTT. J is TRBJ1-5 and V is TRBV23-1, with TRBD1 identical over 8 bases. TRBV23-1 is treated as an ORF (open reading frame) with a function not yet certain. V was pared by 0 bases and J by 0 bases, with 22 bases of the junction left unmatched. The CDR3 contains 23 residues.

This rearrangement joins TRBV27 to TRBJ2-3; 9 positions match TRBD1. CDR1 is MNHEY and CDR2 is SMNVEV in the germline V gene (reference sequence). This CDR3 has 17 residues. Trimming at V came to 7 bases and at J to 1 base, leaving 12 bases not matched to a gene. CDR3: CASTSLGQGWRTDTQYF. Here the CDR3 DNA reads TGTGCCAGCACCTCTCTGGGACAGGGTTGGCGCACAGATACGCAGTATTTT.

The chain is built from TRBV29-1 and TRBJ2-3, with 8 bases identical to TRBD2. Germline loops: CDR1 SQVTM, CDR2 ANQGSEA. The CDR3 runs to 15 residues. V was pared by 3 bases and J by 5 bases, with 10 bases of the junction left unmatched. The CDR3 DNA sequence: TGCAGCGTTGACTTTGTCTGGCTAGCGGGAGATACGCAGTATTTT. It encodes CSVDFVWLAGDTQYF.

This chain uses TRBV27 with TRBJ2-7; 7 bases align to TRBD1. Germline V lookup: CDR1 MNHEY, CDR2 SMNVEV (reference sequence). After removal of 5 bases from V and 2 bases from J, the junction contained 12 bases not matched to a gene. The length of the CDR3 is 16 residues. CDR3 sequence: CASSPEGDRVTYEQYF. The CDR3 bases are TGTGCCAGCAGTCCAGAGGGTGACAGGGTGACCTACGAGCAGTACTTC.

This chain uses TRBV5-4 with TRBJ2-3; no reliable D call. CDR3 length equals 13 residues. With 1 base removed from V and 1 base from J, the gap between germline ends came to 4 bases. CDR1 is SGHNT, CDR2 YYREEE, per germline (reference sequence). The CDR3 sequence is CASSLRGTDTQYF. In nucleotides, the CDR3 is TGTGCCAGCAGCTTGCGGGGCACAGATACGCAGTATTTT.

The chain's CDR3 is CASSRRRLQETQYF. Here the CDR3 DNA reads TGTGCCAGCAGTAGGCGGAGACTACAAGAGACCCAGTACTTC. J is TRBJ2-5 and V is TRBV2, with D possibly being TRBD2 (5 bases). The CDR3 loop spans 14 amino acids. Germline V lookup: CDR1 SNHLY, CDR2 FYNNEI. V was pared by 5 bases and J by 2 bases, with 12 bases between.

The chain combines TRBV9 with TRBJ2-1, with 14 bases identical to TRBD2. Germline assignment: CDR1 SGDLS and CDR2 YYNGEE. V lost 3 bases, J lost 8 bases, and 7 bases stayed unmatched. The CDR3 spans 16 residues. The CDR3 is CASSDGTSGRGDEQFF. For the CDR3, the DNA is TGTGCCAGCAGCGACGGGACTAGCGGGAGAGGAGATGAGCAGTTCTTC.

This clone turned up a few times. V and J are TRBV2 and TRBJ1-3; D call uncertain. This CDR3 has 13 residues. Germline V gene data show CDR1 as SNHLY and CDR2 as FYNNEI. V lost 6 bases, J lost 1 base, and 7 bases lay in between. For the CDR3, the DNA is TGTGCCAGCAGCCCTGAGTCTGGAAACACCATATATTTT. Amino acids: CASSPESGNTIYF. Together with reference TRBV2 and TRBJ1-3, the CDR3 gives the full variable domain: EPEVTQTPSHQVTQMGQEVILRCVPISNHLYFYWYRQILGQKVEFLVSFYNNEISEKSEIFDDQFSVERPDGSNFTLKIRSTKLEDSAMYFCASSPESGNTIYFGEGSWLTVV.

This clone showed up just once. The CDR3: CASSLAPFSGRSIEQYF. The CDR3 coding sequence is TGTGCCAGCAGTTTGGCACCCTTTAGCGGGAGAAGCATCGAGCAGTACTTC. The chain combines TRBV27 with TRBJ2-7; 9 bases fit TRBD2. Germline V CDR1 and CDR2: MNHEY, SMNVEV (reference sequence). This CDR3 contains 17 residues. V trimming: 3 bases; J trimming: 6 bases; junction bases outside the gene matches: 15.

The CDR3 sequence is CASSLEGADNTEAFF. The DNA of the CDR3 is TGCGCCAGCAGCTTGGAGGGAGCCGATAACACTGAAGCTTTCTTT. The chain links TRBV5-1 to TRBJ1-1, with D hard to call. The V gene's germline CDR1 is SGHRS and CDR2 YFSETQ. The CDR3 consists of 15 residues. The V gene lost 0 bases and the J gene lost 2 bases, with 11 bases spanning the gap.

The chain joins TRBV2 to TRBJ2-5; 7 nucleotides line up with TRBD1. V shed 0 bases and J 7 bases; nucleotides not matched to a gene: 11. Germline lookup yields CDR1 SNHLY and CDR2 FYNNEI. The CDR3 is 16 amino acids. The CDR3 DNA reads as TGTGCCAGCAGTGAAGCACAATCAGGGGGTACACGGACCCAGTACTTC. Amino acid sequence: CASSEAQSGGTRTQYF.

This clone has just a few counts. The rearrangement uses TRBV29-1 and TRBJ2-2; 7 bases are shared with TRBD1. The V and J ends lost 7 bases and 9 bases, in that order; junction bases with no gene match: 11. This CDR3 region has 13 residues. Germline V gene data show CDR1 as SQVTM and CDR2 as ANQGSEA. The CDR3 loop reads CSATGSMTRELFF. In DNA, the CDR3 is TGCAGCGCGACAGGGTCTATGACCCGGGAGCTGTTTTTT.

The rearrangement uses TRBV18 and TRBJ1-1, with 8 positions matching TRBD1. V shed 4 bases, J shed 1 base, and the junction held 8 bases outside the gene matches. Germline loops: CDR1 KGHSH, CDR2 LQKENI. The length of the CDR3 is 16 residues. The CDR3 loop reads CASSLNRGNTNTEAFF. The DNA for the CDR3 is TGTGCCAGCTCACTAAACAGGGGGAATACGAACACTGAAGCTTTCTTT.

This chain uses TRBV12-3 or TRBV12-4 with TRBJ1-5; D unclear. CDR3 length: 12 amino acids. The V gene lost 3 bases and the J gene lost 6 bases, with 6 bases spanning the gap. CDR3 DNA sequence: TGTGCCAGCAGTTTCTCCGGTCAGCCCCAGCATTTT. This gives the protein CASSFSGQPQHF.